This TCR beta chain was captured by sequencing in a study of blood T cell repertoires in COVID-19. Assay used: immunoSEQ multiplex PCR; TCRdb lists only in-frame clones, some missing. The data contain 150,000 to 200,000 clones, approximately 89% of them singletons. V lost 2 bases, J lost 5 bases, and 8 bases stayed unmatched. The CDR3 consists of 14 residues. Germline CDR1 and CDR2: GTSNPN and SVGIG (reference sequence). The receptor was derived from a man aged 40-49 years with active or convalescent COVID-19. V gene TRBV30 combines with J gene TRBJ1-2; 7 nucleotides agree with TRBD1. The sequenced material came from peripheral blood. The CDR3 nucleotides read TGTGCCTGGAGTTCGATAGGGGGCGCATATGGCTACACCTTC. Encoded protein: CAWSSIGGAYGYTF.